The T cell receptor beta chain described here comes from a study of cytomegalovirus exposure and HLA in healthy donors. Study findings and constraints: Cytomegalovirus association was listed for around 170 TCR beta chains.

Profiled with immunoSEQ multiplex PCR; TCRdb holds only in-frame clones, not every one. Among 150,000 to 200,000 clones listed, about 82% were seen once. J gave up 5 bases and V 5 bases, and 8 bases lay outside the gene matches. The CDR3 has 14 residues. CDR1 is LNHDA, CDR2 SQIVND, per germline (reference sequence). Concerning this clone: Its antigen is not identified.

The donors were in the roughly 120-subject validation cohort, distinct from the roughly 600-subject first cohort. The sequence came from a woman under 30 in good health and CMV-seronegative. Material: PBMCs. The J gene is TRBJ1-1, the V gene TRBV19; 7 nucleotides agree with TRBD1. The CDR3 loop reads CASSDGDRRTEAFF. The CDR3, as DNA: TGTGCCAGTAGTGATGGGGACAGAAGGACTGAAGCTTTCTTT.